This entry lists 21 T cell receptor beta chains sequenced from one sample in a study of regulatory T cells in long-lasting Graves disease. Time point meaning: newly diagnosed GD, antithyroid drugs for less than 3 months. Following extraction of RNA from PBMCs, that RNA was used to make the TCR library. In building TCR beta libraries, iRepertoire HTBI primers were used together with Arm-PCR of CDR3 regions. TCRdb ran MiXCR on the multiplex PCR reads and lists one entry per CDR3 protein. The sample lists approximately 400,000 distinct CDR3 sequences; about 10% were seen once. These data also featured in a second study, about T cells in Graves' hyperthyroidism and ophthalmopathy.

The source material was peripheral blood mononuclear cells (PBMCs), sampled at new diagnosis, from a patient treated with antithyroid drugs. The receptor source for this set is a woman aged 18-29 years with Graves disease.

There are many counts of this clonotype. The genes are TRBV7-9 and TRBJ2-1; TRBD1 matches 7 bases. The CDR3 runs to 16 residues. The V and J ends lost 5 bases and 2 bases, in that order; junction bases with no gene match: 9. Germline-derived CDR1 and CDR2 are SEHNR and FQNEAQ (reference sequence). The CDR3 is CASSRSRDSPYNEQFF. For the CDR3, the DNA is TGTGCCAGCAGCCGATCTCGGGACAGCCCCTACAATGAGCAGTTCTTC. Full variable domain (remainder filled in from reference TRBV7-9 and TRBJ2-1): DTGVSQNPRHKITKRGQNVTFRCDPISEHNRLYWYRQTLGQGPEFLTYFQNEAQLEKSRLLSDRFSAERPKGSFSTLEIQRTEQGDSAMYLCASSRSRDSPYNEQFFGPGTRLTVL.

This clonotype showed up just a few times. The chain is built from TRBV5-6 and TRBJ1-5; D unresolved. Trimming took off 3 bases at V and 0 bases at J, with 7 bases between the two ends. This CDR3 spans 14 amino acids. Per germline, CDR1 SGHDT and CDR2 YYEEEE. In DNA, the CDR3 is TGTGCCAGCAGCTACGGGGTTAGCAATCAGCCCCAGCATTTT. This encodes CASSYGVSNQPQHF.

The rearrangement uses TRBV20-1 and TRBJ2-1, with D perhaps TRBD1 or TRBD2 (5 bases each). Germline values: CDR1 DFQATT, CDR2 SNEGSKA (reference sequence). The CDR3 is 14 amino acids. V was trimmed by 6 bases and J by 8 bases, leaving 20 bases between them. CDR3: CSASARGQHDEQFF. Written as DNA, the CDR3 is TGCAGTGCCTCCGCCCGGGGCCAGCACGATGAGCAGTTCTTC.

There are many counts of this clonotype. V and J are TRBV19 and TRBJ1-5; tentatively, D is TRBD1 (5 bases). CDR1 is LNHDA, CDR2 SQIVND, per germline (reference sequence). Between the trimmed V and J ends, which lost 4 bases and 6 bases, there was a span of 19 bases. The CDR3 is 16 residues long. The DNA for the CDR3 is TGTGCCAGTAGTACCCCCGGTCGGGCGGGGGGTCAGCCCCAGCATTTT. It is translated as CASSTPGRAGGQPQHF.

The chain is built from TRBV20-1 and TRBJ1-5, with D possibly matching TRBD1 (5 bases). The germline V gene encodes CDR1 DFQATT and CDR2 SNEGSKA (reference sequence). With 5 bases removed from V and 7 bases from J, the gap between germline ends came to 15 bases. The CDR3 is 13 residues long. In DNA, the CDR3 is TGCAGTGCTCCAACAGGAGTCAGGCAGCCCCAGCATTTT. Residues: CSAPTGVRQPQHF.

This clonotype showed up just a few times. The chain recombines TRBV4-1 with TRBJ1-6; D gene unclear. The V gene lost 4 bases and the J gene lost 5 bases, with 15 bases spanning the gap. The CDR3 loop spans 16 amino acids. The germline V gene encodes CDR1 MGHRA and CDR2 YSYEKL. CDR3 bases: TGCGCCAGCAGCCCCCCCCCATTCGGACATAATTCACCCCTCCACTTT. Encoded protein: CASSPPPFGHNSPLHF.

In this sample, this clonotype turned up once. V and J are TRBV4-1 and TRBJ2-7, with D possibly matching TRBD1 (5 bases). Trimming removed 2 bases from V and 4 bases from J, with 12 bases in between. The CDR3 sequence is 14 residues long. Germline V gives CDR1 MGHRA, CDR2 YSYEKL. CDR3 region: CASSQSQDAYEQYF. CDR3 bases: TGCGCCAGCAGCCAATCACAGGATGCGTACGAGCAGTACTTC.

This clonotype was counted many times. V is TRBV20-1 and J is TRBJ2-3; TRBD2 matches at 7 bases. V lost 6 bases to trimming and J lost 11 bases; unmatched junction nucleotides: 5. There are 10 residues in the CDR3. CDR1 and CDR2 (germline): DFQATT, SNEGSKA (reference sequence). CDR3 DNA: TGCAGTGCCAGTACGGGGGGGCAGTATTTT. Its translation is CSASTGGQYF.

This clonotype showed up many times. This sequence joins TRBV5-6 and TRBJ1-1; D is unresolved. CDR1 SGHDT and CDR2 YYEEEE come from the germline V gene. This CDR3 has 15 residues. Trimming removed 3 bases from V and 1 base from J, with 13 bases in between. The CDR3, as DNA: TGTGCCAGCAGCTCGTCCTCGTCAGGGAACACTGAAGCTTTCTTT. Translation: CASSSSSSGNTEAFF.

The chain combines TRBV20-1 with TRBJ2-3, with D perhaps TRBD1 or TRBD2 (5 bases each). Germline V gives CDR1 DFQATT, CDR2 SNEGSKA (reference sequence). The ends were cut back, 5 bases at V and 4 bases at J, with 10 bases in the middle. The CDR3 sequence is 12 residues long. In nucleotides, the CDR3 is TGCAGTGCTGAGCGAGGGGCAGATACGCAGTATTTT. Its translation is CSAERGADTQYF.

This clonotype has at least ten counts. The chain employs TRBV11-1 and TRBJ2-1, with D tentatively TRBD2 (6 bases). The CDR3 runs 16 residues. The germline V gene has CDR1 SGHAT and CDR2 FQDESV (reference sequence). V shed 5 bases and J shed 7 bases, with 21 bases lying between them. The CDR3 reads CASSPRRDSRRNEQFF. In DNA form, the CDR3 reads TGTGCCAGCAGCCCTAGACGGGACTCCCGAAGGAATGAGCAGTTCTTC.

In its sample, this clonotype was seen many times. The chain recombines TRBV29-1 with TRBJ2-3; D uncertain. CDR1 and CDR2 (germline): SQVTM, ANQGSEA. This CDR3 region has 14 residues. The V end lost 4 bases, the J end lost 1 base, and 12 bases lay between the germline ends. The CDR3 region has the DNA TGCAGCGTTGCCCCAGATTTCGGCACAGATACGCAGTATTTT. Translation: CSVAPDFGTDTQYF.

This clonotype has at least ten counts. The gene calls are TRBV15 and TRBJ1-1; TRBD1 might be the D (5 bases). V lost 0 bases, J lost 7 bases, and 18 bases lay in between. In germline, CDR1 is LNHNV, CDR2 YYDKDF (reference sequence). The CDR3 loop spans 16 amino acids. CDR3 bases: TGTGCCACCAGCAGAGATCTAGGCACAGCGAGGGGTGAAGCTTTCTTT. This encodes CATSRDLGTARGEAFF.

This clonotype was counted ten times or more. V gene TRBV7-2 combines with J gene TRBJ1-2, with D unclear. V dropped 2 bases and J dropped 4 bases, with 11 bases sitting between them. In germline, CDR1 is SGHTA, CDR2 FQGNSA. CDR3 length: 14 amino acids. The DNA for the CDR3 is TGTGCCAGCAGCTTAAACGCGAGAGGCTATGGCTACACCTTC. Protein: CASSLNARGYGYTF.

This clonotype was observed at least ten times. V is TRBV20-1 and J is TRBJ2-7; 8 bases are a match to TRBD2. The CDR3 runs to 15 residues. The germline V gene has CDR1 DFQATT and CDR2 SNEGSKA (reference sequence). V trimming: 0 bases; J trimming: 6 bases; junction bases outside the gene matches: 10. This CDR3 reads CSARDLSGKIGEQYF. In nucleotides, the CDR3 is TGCAGTGCTAGAGATCTTAGCGGGAAAATTGGCGAGCAGTACTTC.

This clonotype was recorded many times. CDR3 residues: CASSAQGITEAFF. The CDR3 nucleotides read TGTGCCAGCAGTGCCCAGGGGATCACTGAAGCTTTCTTT. The rearrangement links TRBV2 to TRBJ1-1; a possible D gene is TRBD1 (6 bases). This CDR3 contains 13 residues. CDR1 and CDR2 from the germline V gene are SNHLY and FYNNEI. V was clipped by 4 bases and J by 4 bases, with 10 bases between them.

There are many counts of this clonotype. V is TRBV9 and J is TRBJ1-1, with no clear D. V shed 3 bases and J shed 0 bases, with 12 bases lying between them. CDR1 is SGDLS, CDR2 YYNGEE, per germline. This CDR3 has 15 amino acids. The CDR3 sequence: CASSGGNTLNTEAFF. CDR3 DNA: TGTGCCAGCAGCGGAGGGAATACCCTGAACACTGAAGCTTTCTTT.

At least ten counts were recorded for this clonotype. This chain connects TRBV7-9 to TRBJ2-1; the match to TRBD2 covers 12 bases. In germline, CDR1 is SEHNR, CDR2 FQNEAQ (reference sequence). The ends lost 5 bases at V and 4 bases at J; junction bases unmatched: 12. The length of the CDR3 is 18 residues. CDR3 protein: CASSPRTSGTPKYNEQFF. CDR3 DNA: TGTGCCAGCAGCCCTCGGACTAGCGGGACCCCTAAATACAATGAGCAGTTCTTC.

A note on this clonotype: A read error is likely, as this CDR3 ends without the conserved phenylalanine or tryptophan. The genes are TRBV6-2 or TRBV6-3 and TRBJ2-3; D not resolved. V was cut by 3 bases and J by 2 bases, with 18 bases left in between. CDR3 length: 17 residues. Germline loops: CDR1 MNHEY, CDR2 SVGEGT. The CDR3 coding sequence is TGTGCCAGCAGTTATCCAACGGGTCCACGATTCACAGATACGCAGTATTCT. It encodes CASSYPTGPRFTDTQYS.

This clonotype was seen ten or more times. The V and J genes are TRBV6-5 and TRBJ1-1; D is unresolved. This CDR3 has 14 amino acids. Germline-derived CDR1 and CDR2 are MNHEY and SVGAGI. Trimming shortened V by 2 bases and J by 7 bases, and 14 bases separated the two germline ends. The CDR3 region has the DNA TGTGCCAGCAGTTACGACGGGCCCACGATTGAAGCTTTCTTT. This gives the protein CASSYDGPTIEAFF.

The V gene is TRBV2, the J gene TRBJ1-2, with unresolved D. Germline assignment: CDR1 SNHLY and CDR2 FYNNEI. Trimming cost V 6 bases and J 4 bases, with 9 bases left between them. The CDR3 has 12 amino acids. The CDR3 region is CASRIISYGYTF. The CDR3 bases are TGTGCCAGCAGGATAATCAGCTATGGCTACACCTTC.